This T cell receptor beta chain appears in the sequencing data of a study of early T cells in non-severe SARS-CoV-2 infection. Study information: The chains were unpaired, and the sequenced material was bulk RNA from unsorted whole blood.

Study-wide points: Matching with VDJdb favored anti-spike CD8 responses (missing private and CD4 specificities).

Researchers tagged individual cDNA molecules with unique molecular identifiers. TCRdb processed the 5' RACE reads anew with MiXCR; each CDR3 protein has one entry. The sample lists around 84,000 distinct CDR3 sequences, around 10% seen once, with less than 3% in the top ten. V gave up 7 bases and J gave up 0 bases; unmatched junction bases: 9. This CDR3 spans 16 amino acids. Germline assignment: CDR1 SEHNR and CDR2 FQNEAQ (reference sequence). This clonotype was seen only a few times. Its specificity is unknown. The chain couples TRBV7-9 to TRBJ2-1, with TRBD2 matching 7 bases. Sequenced input: whole blood. This TCR came from an adult who was a healthcare worker with PCR-confirmed SARS-CoV-2 infection or an uninfected control (not recorded which). In DNA, the CDR3 is TGTGCCAGCACTGGGGCTAGCGGTAGCTCCTACAATGAGCAGTTCTTC. This codes for CASTGASGSSYNEQFF.